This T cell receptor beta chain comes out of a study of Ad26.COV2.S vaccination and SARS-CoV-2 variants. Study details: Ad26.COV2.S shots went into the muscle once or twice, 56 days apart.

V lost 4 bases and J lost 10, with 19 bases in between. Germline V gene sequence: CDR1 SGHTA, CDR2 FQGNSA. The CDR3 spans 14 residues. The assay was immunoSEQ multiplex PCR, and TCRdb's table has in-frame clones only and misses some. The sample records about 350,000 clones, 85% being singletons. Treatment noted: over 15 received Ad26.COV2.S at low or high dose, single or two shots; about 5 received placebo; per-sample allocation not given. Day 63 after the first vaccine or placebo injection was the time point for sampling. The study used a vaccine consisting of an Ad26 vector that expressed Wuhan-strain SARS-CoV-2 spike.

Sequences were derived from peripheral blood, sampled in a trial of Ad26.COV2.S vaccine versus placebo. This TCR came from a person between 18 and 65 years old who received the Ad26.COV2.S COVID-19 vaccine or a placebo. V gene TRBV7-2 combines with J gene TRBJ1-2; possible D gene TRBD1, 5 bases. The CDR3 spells CASSSNRREGDYTF. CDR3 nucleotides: TGTGCCAGCAGCTCTAATCGCAGGGAGGGAGACTACACCTTC.